A selection of T cell receptor beta chains follows, all from one sample in a study of PD-1 blockade in classical Hodgkin lymphoma. The assay was immunoSEQ multiplex PCR, and TCRdb's table has in-frame clones only and misses some. This table holds some 21,000 clones, approximately 69% found once. The input for sequencing was peripheral blood mononuclear cells (PBMCs), taken at baseline. The receptor set was obtained from a human donor with classical Hodgkin lymphoma. Each CDR3 is given with its conserved first and last residue. The D gene is left open where the match is weak. Not every row has a clone size; where given, it reads once, few, many or a size class.

>.|TRBV7-9|TRBD2|TRBJ2-3
TGTGCCAGCACCTCGTTGGCTAGCGGGGGATATACGCAGTATTTT
CASTSLASGGYTQYF
>.|TRBV11-2|TRBD1|TRBJ1-2
TGTGCCAGCAGCGAGGGGGCGATAGGCTACACCTTC
CASSEGAIGYTF
>few|TRBV9|.|TRBJ1-1
TGTGCCAGCAGCGACGGGGCCCTCCTATCCCCTGAAGCTTTCTTT
CASSDGALLSPEAFF
>once|TRBV7-9|.|TRBJ2-5
TGTGCCAGCAGCTTTCAACAGTTCGAGACCCAGTACTTC
CASSFQQFETQYF
>few|TRBV6-5|.|TRBJ1-1
TGTGCCAGCAGTTACTCGTCCAGTGAAGCTTTCTTT
CASSYSSSEAFF
>.|TRBV29-1|.|TRBJ2-7
TGCAGCGTCGGGACTCTCTACGAGCAGTACTTC
CSVGTLYEQYF
>few|TRBV6-6|.|TRBJ1-2
TGTGCCAGCAGTATTAACAGTAAGAACGGCTACACCTTC
CASSINSKNGYTF
>.|TRBV5-1|.|TRBJ1-2
TGCGCCAGCAGCTTGGGCAGGGGTGGCTACACCTTC
CASSLGRGGYTF
>.|TRBV19|.|TRBJ2-1
TGTGCCAGTAGTATGCTGACTGTTGGGACACCAATTTACAATGAGCAGTTCTTC
CASSMLTVGTPIYNEQFF
>.|TRBV5-6|.|TRBJ1-1
TGTGCCAGCAGCCCCGGACGGGGGTGGACTGAAGCTTTCTTT
CASSPGRGWTEAFF
>.|TRBV30|TRBD1|TRBJ1-6
TGTGCCTGGGGGGACAGTCATTCACCCCTCCACTTT
CAWGDSHSPLHF
>.|TRBV18|.|TRBJ1-3
TGTGCCAGCTCACCAGGGATCTCTGGAAACACCATATATTTT
CASSPGISGNTIYF
>.|TRBV18|.|TRBJ1-1
TGTGCCAGCTCACCGTTAGGACAGCTCATGAACACTGAAGCTTTCTTT
CASSPLGQLMNTEAFF
>.|TRBV15|.|TRBJ1-5
TGTGCCACCTCGATTAAGGTGTATCAGCCCCAGCATTTT
CATSIKVYQPQHF
>few|TRBV7-9|.|TRBJ1-6
TGTGCCAGCAGCTTAGCCCAATGGGATCGTTCACCCCTCCACTTT
CASSLAQWDRSPLHF
>.|TRBV28|TRBD1|TRBJ1-4
TGTGCCAGCAGTCTACCGGGACAGGGGCTTCGTGAAAAACTGTTTTTT
CASSLPGQGLREKLFF
>.|TRBV15|.|TRBJ2-5
TGTGCCACCAGCACCCACAAACAAGAGACCCAGTACTTC
CATSTHKQETQYF
>.|TRBV18|TRBD1|TRBJ2-1
TGTGCCAGCTCACCACCGGAGACAGGGGGCTCCAATGAGCAGTTCTTC
CASSPPETGGSNEQFF
>few|TRBV10-2|.|TRBJ2-5
TGCGCCAGCACAGGGGAGGAGGGAGGAGAGACCCAGTACTTC
CASTGEEGGETQYF
>.|TRBV10-3|.|TRBJ2-7
TGTGCCATCATGGGCAGCGCGGGCTACGAGCAGTACTTC
CAIMGSAGYEQYF
>.|TRBV28|TRBD1|TRBJ2-3
TGTGCCAGCAGTCCGCCGGACAGGGACACAGATACGCAGTATTTT
CASSPPDRDTDTQYF
>.|TRBV6-6|.|TRBJ1-2
TGTGCCAGCAGTTACCCCGTCGGGGGCTATGGCTACACCTTC
CASSYPVGGYGYTF
>.|TRBV5-1|TRBD1|TRBJ1-3
TGCGCCAGCAGCCCGACAGGGAGCTCTGGAAACACCATATATTTT
CASSPTGSSGNTIYF
>.|TRBV4-3|TRBD2|TRBJ2-3
TGCGCCAGCAGCCAAGGGACGTCGATAGCGGGAGCAGATACGCAGTATTTT
CASSQGTSIAGADTQYF
>.|TRBV2|.|TRBJ1-1
TGTGCCAGCCTCAATGGGAGGGAAGGAACTGAAGCTTTCTTT
CASLNGREGTEAFF
>large|TRBV7-2|TRBD1|TRBJ1-6
TGTGCCAGCAGCCTAGGGACAGGGGGCTTCCCACCCCTCCACTTT
CASSLGTGGFPPLHF
>.|TRBV7-3|TRBD2|TRBJ2-3
TGTGCCAGCAGCCCAGCGGGAGGGCTCGGAGATACGCAGTATTTT
CASSPAGGLGDTQYF
>.|TRBV27|.|TRBJ1-1
TGTGCCAGCAGTTTATTAACAGGTTGGAACACTGAAGCTTTCTTT
CASSLLTGWNTEAFF